This T cell receptor beta chain was identified during a study of identical twins. TCRdb processed the 5' RACE reads anew with MiXCR; each CDR3 protein has one entry. Here the sample spans about 240,000 distinct CDR3 sequences, 10% to 13% being singletons. Looked up from germline, CDR1 is SGHRS and CDR2 is YFSETQ. The CDR3 sequence is 16 residues long. V was clipped by 4 bases and J by 3 bases; unmatched bases: 12. Sequencing was performed on memory T cells sorted from blood. The chain employs TRBV5-1 and TRBJ1-1; 7 positions match TRBD1. The TCR was taken from a man aged 45-60 years in good health. CDR3 in DNA: TGCGCCAGCAGCCCGAGGAACAGGGGATCCGACACTGAAGCTTTCTTT. Amino acid sequence: CASSPRNRGSDTEAFF.